The rows below give T cell receptor beta chains drawn from one sample of a study of metastatic and nonmetastatic thyroid tumors. Using MiXCR, TCRdb reanalyzed the PCR reads. The data hold about 18,000 clones, with about 34% observed a single time. Sequencing was performed on tumor tissue. These receptors all stem from a female donor with papillary thyroid cancer or a benign thyroid nodule (not recorded which). Some clones in this sample may be carry-over from other donors' samples. Both conserved end residues are part of each CDR3. A D gene is named only where the DNA matches it firmly. A row's size may be missing; if present it is once, few, many or a size class.

>TRBV20-1|TRBJ2-1|17|TRBD2|many
CSARRVASGALDNEQFF
>TRBV6-1|TRBJ2-7|13|NA|few
CASTQSLGRGQYF
>TRBV19|TRBJ2-1|15|NA|medium-sized
CASSDLGGTYNEQFF
>TRBV2|TRBJ1-1|14|NA|few
CASSVSGGDTEAFF
>TRBV6-6|TRBJ2-1|16|TRBD2|medium-sized
CASSYSLAGGNNEQFF
>TRBV12-3/TRBV12-4|TRBJ2-7|14|TRBD1|few
CASSRPGQSYEQYF
>TRBV30|TRBJ2-3|12|NA|NA
CAWLGPGATQYF
>TRBV6-2/TRBV6-3|TRBJ1-4|15|NA|NA
CASSYGVNGGEKLFF
>TRBV20-1|TRBJ2-4|16|TRBD2|NA
CSASPLAGGEKNIQYF
>TRBV6-2/TRBV6-3|TRBJ2-5|14|NA|many
CASTITGFQETQYF
>TRBV3-1|TRBJ1-2|13|NA|medium-sized
CASSQAPRYGYTF
>TRBV6-1|TRBJ2-7|15|NA|NA
CASSSPGQSSYEQYF
>TRBV7-8|TRBJ1-3|15|NA|few
CASSLIKEGVSTIYF
>TRBV27|TRBJ2-3|16|NA|many
CASRRWGLRGTDTQYF
>TRBV11-2|TRBJ1-6|15|TRBD1|few
CASSQGGTYNSPLHF
>TRBV19|TRBJ2-7|14|TRBD1|few
CASSIRQGANEQYF
>TRBV11-2|TRBJ2-1|15|NA|NA
CASSYAGTPYNEQFF
>TRBV6-1|TRBJ1-6|14|NA|few
CASSGTADNSPLHF
>TRBV29-1|TRBJ2-7|13|TRBD1|NA
CSVENRGTYEQNF
>TRBV20-1|TRBJ2-5|16|TRBD2|NA
CSAREGLAGGGETQYF
>TRBV6-1|TRBJ1-5|17|NA|NA
CASSGALGDEGGQPQHF
>TRBV2|TRBJ2-7|14|TRBD2|NA
CASMQREGLYEQYF
>TRBV7-3|TRBJ2-7|14|TRBD1|few
CASSLRDSCYEQYF
>TRBV7-9|TRBJ2-1|16|NA|many
CASSLLQGGTYNEQFF
>TRBV7-8|TRBJ2-7|15|TRBD2|NA
CASSLGTGGPYEQYF
>TRBV6-1|TRBJ2-7|13|TRBD2|NA
CASSQVTGGEQYF